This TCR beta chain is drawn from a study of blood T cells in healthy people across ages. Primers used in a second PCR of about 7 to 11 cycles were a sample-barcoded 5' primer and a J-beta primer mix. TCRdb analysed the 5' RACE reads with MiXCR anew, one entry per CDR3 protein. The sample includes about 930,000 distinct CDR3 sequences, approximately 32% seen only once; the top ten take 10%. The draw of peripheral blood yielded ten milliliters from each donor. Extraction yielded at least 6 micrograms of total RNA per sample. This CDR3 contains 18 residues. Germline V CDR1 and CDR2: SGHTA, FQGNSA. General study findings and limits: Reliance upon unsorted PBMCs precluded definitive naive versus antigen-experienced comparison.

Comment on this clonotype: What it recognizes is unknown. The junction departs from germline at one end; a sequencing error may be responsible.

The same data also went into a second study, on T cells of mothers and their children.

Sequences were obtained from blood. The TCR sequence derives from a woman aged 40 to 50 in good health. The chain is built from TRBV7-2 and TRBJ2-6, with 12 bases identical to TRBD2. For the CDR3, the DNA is TGTGTCAGCAGCTTAAGGCTAGCGGGGGGGACTGGGGCCAACGTCCTGACTTTC. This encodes CVSSLRLAGGTGANVLTF.